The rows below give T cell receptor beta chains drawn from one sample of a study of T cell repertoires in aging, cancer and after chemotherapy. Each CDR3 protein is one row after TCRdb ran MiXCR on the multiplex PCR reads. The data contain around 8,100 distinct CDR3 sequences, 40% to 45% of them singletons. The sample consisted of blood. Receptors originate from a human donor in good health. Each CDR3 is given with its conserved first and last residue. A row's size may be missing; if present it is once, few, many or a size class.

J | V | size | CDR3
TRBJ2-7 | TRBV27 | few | CASSLATGQIAYEQYF
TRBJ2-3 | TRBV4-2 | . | CASSQVDYLPPDTQYF
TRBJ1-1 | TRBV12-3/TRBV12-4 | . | CASSPGTGTNTEAFF
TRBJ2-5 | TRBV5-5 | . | CASSLPGEETQYF
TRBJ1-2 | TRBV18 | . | CASSPQEYGYTF
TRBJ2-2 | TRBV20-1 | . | CSASSRVFGELFF
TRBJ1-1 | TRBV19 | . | CATRTGGGRNTEAFF
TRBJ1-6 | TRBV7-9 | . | CASSPRSSPLHF
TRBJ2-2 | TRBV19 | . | CASKKGGHTGELFF
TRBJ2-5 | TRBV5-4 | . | CASSLSFRGRGTQYF
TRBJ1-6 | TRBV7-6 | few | CASSLAKSSNSPLHF
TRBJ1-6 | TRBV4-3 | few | CASRSNIGNNSPLHF
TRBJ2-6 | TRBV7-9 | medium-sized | CASSLAPRGANVLTF
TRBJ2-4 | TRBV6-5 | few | CASSYGLAKNIQYF
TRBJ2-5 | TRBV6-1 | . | CASSLGDNPQETQYF
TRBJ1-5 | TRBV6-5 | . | CASSYSGPGGAGNQPQHF
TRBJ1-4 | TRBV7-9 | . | CASSFGEGEKLFF
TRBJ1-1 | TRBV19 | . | CASSQGMNTEAFF
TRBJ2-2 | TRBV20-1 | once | CSARRVGDTGELFF
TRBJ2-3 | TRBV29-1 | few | CSVPGTSIDTQYF
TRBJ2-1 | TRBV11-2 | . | CASSLTPRNEQFF
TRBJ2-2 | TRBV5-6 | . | CASSSQGYGELFF
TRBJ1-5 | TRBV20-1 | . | CSARGSGGADQPQHF
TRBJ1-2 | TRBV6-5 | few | CASTQRGNGYTF
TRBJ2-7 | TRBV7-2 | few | CASSLARGREREQYF
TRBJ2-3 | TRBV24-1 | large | CATSGQAGGMYTQYF
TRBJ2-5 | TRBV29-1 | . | CSAMGEPGQETQYF
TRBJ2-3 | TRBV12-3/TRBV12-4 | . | CASSYAGTGSTDTQYF
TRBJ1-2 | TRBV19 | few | CASSTHRGRMDGYTF
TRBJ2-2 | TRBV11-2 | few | CASSYGTGATGELFF
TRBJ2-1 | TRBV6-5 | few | CASSEDTPAGGKIEQFF
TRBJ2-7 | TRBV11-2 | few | CASSLDNYEYYF
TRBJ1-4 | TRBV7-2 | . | CASSWDPRGGEKLFF
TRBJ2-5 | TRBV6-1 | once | CASSTTSGGGETQYF
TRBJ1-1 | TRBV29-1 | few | CSVAARQNTEAFF
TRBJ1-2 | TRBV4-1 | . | CASSQGGGPHADYGYTF
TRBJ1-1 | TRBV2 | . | CASSDRGTVNTEAFF
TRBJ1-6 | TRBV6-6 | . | CASSYASGSPYNSPLHF
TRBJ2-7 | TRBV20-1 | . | CSAYPRDRAMYEQYF
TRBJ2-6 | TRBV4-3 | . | CASSRDRVANVLTF
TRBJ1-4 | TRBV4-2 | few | CASSQVSGDEKLFF
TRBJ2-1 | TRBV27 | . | CASSSGTGGYNEQFF
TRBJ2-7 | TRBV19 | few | CASSISPGGTISYEQYF
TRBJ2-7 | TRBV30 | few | CAWSVLTEGYEQYF
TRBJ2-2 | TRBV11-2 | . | CASSSGNQGAGELFF